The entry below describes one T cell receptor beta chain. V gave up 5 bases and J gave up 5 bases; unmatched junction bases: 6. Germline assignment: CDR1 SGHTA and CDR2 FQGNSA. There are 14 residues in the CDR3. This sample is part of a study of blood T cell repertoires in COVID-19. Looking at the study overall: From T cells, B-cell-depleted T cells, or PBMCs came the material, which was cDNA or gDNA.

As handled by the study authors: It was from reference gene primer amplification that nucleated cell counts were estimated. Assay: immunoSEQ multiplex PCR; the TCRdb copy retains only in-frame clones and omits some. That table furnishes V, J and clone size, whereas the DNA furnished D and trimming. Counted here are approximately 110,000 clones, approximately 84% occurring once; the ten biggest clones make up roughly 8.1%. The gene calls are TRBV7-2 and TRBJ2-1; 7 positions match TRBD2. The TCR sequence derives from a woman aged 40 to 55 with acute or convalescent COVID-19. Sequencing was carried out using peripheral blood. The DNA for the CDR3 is TGTGCCAGCAGCCCAGGACTAGTCCACAATGAGCAGTTCTTC. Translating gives CASSPGLVHNEQFF.